This T cell receptor beta chain was retrieved from a study of T cell responses to AZD1222 COVID-19 vaccine. Study results and caveats: Dominant at 160-218 and 743-854, vaccine-associated CD4 TCRs also spanned spike.

The protocol was immunoSEQ multiplex PCR, while the TCRdb copy is restricted to in-frame clones and leaves out a portion. The table records 60,000 to 75,000 clones, about 88% of them present only once. Concerning this clone: What it recognizes is unknown.

Trimming removed 2 bases from V and 8 bases from J, with 7 bases in between. CDR3 size: 13 residues. Germline V gene lookup returns CDR1 MNHNS and CDR2 SASEGT. The sequencing here drew on peripheral blood, taken 28 days after the second AZD1222 dose. The receptor was isolated from an adult who received the AZD1222 COVID-19 vaccine. The chain links TRBV6-1 to TRBJ2-6; D gene uncertain. The CDR3 DNA follows: TGTGCCAGCAGTGAACTCCTTACCAACGTCCTGACTTTC. Amino acid sequence: CASSELLTNVLTF.